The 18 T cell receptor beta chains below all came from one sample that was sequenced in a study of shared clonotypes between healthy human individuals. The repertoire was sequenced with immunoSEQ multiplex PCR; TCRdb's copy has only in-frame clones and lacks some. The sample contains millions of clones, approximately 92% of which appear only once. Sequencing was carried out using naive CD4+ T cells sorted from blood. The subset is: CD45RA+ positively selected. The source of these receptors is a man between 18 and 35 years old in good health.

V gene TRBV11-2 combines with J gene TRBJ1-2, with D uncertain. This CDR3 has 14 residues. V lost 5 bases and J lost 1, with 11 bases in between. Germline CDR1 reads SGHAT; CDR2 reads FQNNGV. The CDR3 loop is CASSLNPRNYGYTF. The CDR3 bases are TGTGCCAGCAGCCTTAATCCCCGTAACTATGGCTACACCTTC.

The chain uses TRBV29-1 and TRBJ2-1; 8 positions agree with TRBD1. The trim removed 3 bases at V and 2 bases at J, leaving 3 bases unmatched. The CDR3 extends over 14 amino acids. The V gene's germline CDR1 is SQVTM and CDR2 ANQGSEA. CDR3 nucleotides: TGCAGCGTTGAGGACAGGGTCACCTACAATGAGCAGTTCTTC. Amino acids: CSVEDRVTYNEQFF.

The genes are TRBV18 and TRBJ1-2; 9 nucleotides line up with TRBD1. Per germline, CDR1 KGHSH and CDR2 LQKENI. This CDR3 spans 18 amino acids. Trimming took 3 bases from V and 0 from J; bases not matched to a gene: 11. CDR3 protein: CASSPGQGFGATNYGYTF. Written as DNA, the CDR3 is TGTGCCAGCTCACCCGGACAGGGGTTCGGCGCTACTAACTATGGCTACACCTTC.

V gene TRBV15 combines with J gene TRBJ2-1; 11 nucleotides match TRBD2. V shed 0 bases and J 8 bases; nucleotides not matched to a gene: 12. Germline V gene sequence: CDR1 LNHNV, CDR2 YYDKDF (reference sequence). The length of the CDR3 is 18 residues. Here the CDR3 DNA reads TGTGCCACCAGCAGAGATAGCCCGACTAGCGGGAAATCCCATGAGCAGTTCTTC. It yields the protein CATSRDSPTSGKSHEQFF.

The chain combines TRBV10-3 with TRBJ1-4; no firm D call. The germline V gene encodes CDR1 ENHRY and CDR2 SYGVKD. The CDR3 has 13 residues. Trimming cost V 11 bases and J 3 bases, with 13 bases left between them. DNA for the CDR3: TGTGCCGTCGCTCGGGGTGCTAATGAAAAACTGTTTTTT. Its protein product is CAVARGANEKLFF.

Here the CDR3 reads CASSIGGEGQPQHF. CDR3 bases: TGTGCCAGTAGTATCGGGGGCGAAGGTCAGCCCCAGCATTTT. The V call is TRBV19, the J call TRBJ1-5, with a tentative D call TRBD1 (6 bases). This CDR3 has 14 residues. Trimming shortened V by 3 bases and J by 6 bases, and 12 bases separated the two germline ends. From germline, CDR1 is LNHDA and CDR2 SQIVND (reference sequence).

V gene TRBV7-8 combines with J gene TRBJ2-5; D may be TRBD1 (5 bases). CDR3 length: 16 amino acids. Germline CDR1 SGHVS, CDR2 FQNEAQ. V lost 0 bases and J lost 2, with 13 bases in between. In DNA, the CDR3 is TGTGCCAGCAGCTTAGCTAACAGGATTATACAAGAGACCCAGTACTTC. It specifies CASSLANRIIQETQYF.

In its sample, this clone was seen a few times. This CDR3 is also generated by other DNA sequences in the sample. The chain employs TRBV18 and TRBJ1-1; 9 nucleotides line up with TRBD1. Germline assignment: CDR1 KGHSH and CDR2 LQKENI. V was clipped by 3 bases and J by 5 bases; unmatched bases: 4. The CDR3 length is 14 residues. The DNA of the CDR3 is TGTGCCAGCTCACCGACAGGGGGAGGGACTGAAGCTTTCTTT. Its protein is CASSPTGGGTEAFF.

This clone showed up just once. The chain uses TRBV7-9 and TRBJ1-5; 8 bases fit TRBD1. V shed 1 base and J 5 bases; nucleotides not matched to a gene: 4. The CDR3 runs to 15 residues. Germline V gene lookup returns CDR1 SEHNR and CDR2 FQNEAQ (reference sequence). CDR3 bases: TGTGCCAGCAGCTTAGGGCAGGGGGCTGATCAGCCCCAGCATTTT. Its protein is CASSLGQGADQPQHF.

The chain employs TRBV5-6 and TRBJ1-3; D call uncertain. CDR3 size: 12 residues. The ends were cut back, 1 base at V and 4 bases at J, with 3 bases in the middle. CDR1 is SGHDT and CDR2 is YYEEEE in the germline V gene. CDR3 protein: CASSLNGNTIYF. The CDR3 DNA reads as TGTGCCAGCAGCTTGAACGGAAACACCATATATTTT.

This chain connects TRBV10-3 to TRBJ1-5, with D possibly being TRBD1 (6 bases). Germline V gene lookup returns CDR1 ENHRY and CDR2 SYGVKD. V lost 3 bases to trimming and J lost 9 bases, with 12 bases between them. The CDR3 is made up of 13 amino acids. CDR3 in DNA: TGTGCCATCAGTGAACAGGGTATCTCGCCCCAGCATTTT. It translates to CAISEQGISPQHF.

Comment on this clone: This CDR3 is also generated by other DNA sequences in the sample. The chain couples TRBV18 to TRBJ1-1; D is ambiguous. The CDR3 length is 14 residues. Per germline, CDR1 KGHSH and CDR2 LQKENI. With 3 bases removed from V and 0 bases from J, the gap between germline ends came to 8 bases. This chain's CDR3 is CASSPPSMNTEAFF. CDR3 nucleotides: TGTGCCAGCTCACCCCCCTCCATGAACACTGAAGCTTTCTTT.

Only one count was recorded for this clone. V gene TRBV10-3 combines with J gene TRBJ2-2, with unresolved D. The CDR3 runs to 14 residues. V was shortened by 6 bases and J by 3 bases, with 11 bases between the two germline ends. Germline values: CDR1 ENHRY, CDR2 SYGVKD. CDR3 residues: CAIRAGGDTGELFF. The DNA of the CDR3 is TGTGCCATCAGGGCAGGTGGAGACACCGGGGAGCTGTTTTTT.

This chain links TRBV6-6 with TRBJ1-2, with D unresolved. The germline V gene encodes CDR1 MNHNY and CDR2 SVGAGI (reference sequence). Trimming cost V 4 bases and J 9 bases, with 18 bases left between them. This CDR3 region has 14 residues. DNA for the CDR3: TGTGCCAGCAGTTCTAACGGGAGTCCTACCAGCTACACCTTC. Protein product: CASSSNGSPTSYTF.

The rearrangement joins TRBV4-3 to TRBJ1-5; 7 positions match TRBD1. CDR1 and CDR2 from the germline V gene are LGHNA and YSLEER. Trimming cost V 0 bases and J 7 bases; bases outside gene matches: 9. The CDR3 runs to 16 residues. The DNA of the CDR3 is TGCGCCAGCAGCCAAGATATGTGGGACAGTTTACAGCCCCAGCATTTT. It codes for CASSQDMWDSLQPQHF.

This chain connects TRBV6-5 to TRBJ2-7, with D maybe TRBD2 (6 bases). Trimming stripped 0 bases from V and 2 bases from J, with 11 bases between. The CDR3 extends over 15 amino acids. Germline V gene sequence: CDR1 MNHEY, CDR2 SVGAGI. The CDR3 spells CASSYSIGGTYEQYF. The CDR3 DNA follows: TGTGCCAGCAGTTACTCAATTGGGGGGACCTACGAGCAGTACTTC.

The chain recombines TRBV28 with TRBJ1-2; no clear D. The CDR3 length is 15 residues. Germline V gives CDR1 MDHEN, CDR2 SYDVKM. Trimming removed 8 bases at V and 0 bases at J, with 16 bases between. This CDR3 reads CASYLTGSSNYGYTF. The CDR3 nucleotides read TGTGCCAGCTACTTAACGGGATCGTCTAACTATGGCTACACCTTC.

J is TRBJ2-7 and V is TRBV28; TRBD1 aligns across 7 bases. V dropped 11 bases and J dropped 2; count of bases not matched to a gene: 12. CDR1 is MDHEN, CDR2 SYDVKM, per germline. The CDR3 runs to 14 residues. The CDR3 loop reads CAAGGRSNPYEQYF. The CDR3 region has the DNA TGTGCCGCAGGGGGACGTTCAAACCCCTACGAGCAGTACTTC.